The 18 T cell receptor beta chains in this list originate from one sample, sequenced in a study of early T cells in non-severe SARS-CoV-2 infection. TCRdb analysed the 5' RACE reads with MiXCR anew, one entry per CDR3 protein. The sample consists of 55,000 to 80,000 distinct CDR3 sequences, around a tenth of them appearing once. Material for sequencing was whole blood. The receptor set was obtained from an adult who was a healthcare worker with PCR-confirmed SARS-CoV-2 infection or an uninfected control (not recorded which).

This clonotype has at least ten counts. The V and J genes are TRBV29-1 and TRBJ1-1; possible D gene TRBD1, 6 bases. Trimming stripped 7 bases from V and 4 bases from J, with 13 bases between. There are 12 residues in the CDR3. In germline, CDR1 is SQVTM, CDR2 ANQGSEA. The DNA for the CDR3 is TGCAGCGCACCTACAGGGACCACTGAAGCTTTCTTT. Protein product: CSAPTGTTEAFF.

This clonotype was seen a few times. This chain uses TRBV7-2 with TRBJ2-1; TRBD2 matches at 13 bases. In germline, CDR1 is SGHTA, CDR2 FQGNSA. This CDR3 region has 16 residues. The J segment lost 3 bases and the V segment lost 4 bases, leaving 3 bases of the junction unmatched. CDR3 in amino acids: CASSSRLAGGYNEQFF. The DNA of the CDR3 is TGTGCCAGCAGCTCCAGACTAGCGGGAGGCTACAATGAGCAGTTCTTC.

This clonotype was seen just once. The rearrangement uses TRBV20-1 and TRBJ1-2, with 10 bases lining up with TRBD1. This CDR3 has 14 amino acids. V was clipped by 5 bases and J by 3 bases; unmatched bases: 6. In germline, CDR1 is DFQATT, CDR2 SNEGSKA (reference sequence). The CDR3 nucleotides are TGCAGTGCTGACAGGGGGCTGGGATACTATGGCTACACCTTC. It translates to CSADRGLGYYGYTF.

At least ten counts were recorded for this clonotype. V and J are TRBV2 and TRBJ2-3; D ambiguous. CDR3 length equals 11 residues. Germline V gene sequence: CDR1 SNHLY, CDR2 FYNNEI. V lost 6 bases to trimming and J lost 4 bases, with 5 bases between them. CDR3 DNA sequence: TGTGCCAGCAGCCCACCAGATACGCAGTATTTT. Protein sequence: CASSPPDTQYF.

This clonotype has only a few counts. This rearrangement joins TRBV4-1 to TRBJ2-1; D is perhaps TRBD1 (6 bases). Germline values: CDR1 MGHRA, CDR2 YSYEKL. V gave up 1 base and J gave up 4 bases, with 11 bases separating them. The CDR3 loop spans 15 amino acids. In DNA, the CDR3 is TGCGCCAGCAGCCAAGGAGGGGGAGAGTACAATGAGCAGTTCTTC. Translated: CASSQGGGEYNEQFF.

The rearrangement links TRBV7-3 to TRBJ2-3; D might be TRBD1 or TRBD2, each matching 5 bases. The CDR3 is 13 amino acids. The V end was cut by 2 bases, the J end by 5 bases, with 8 bases between. Germline V gene sequence: CDR1 SGHTA, CDR2 FQGTGA. For the CDR3, the DNA is TGTGCCAGCAGCTTAGGGGGAAAAGATACGCAGTATTTT. Amino acids: CASSLGGKDTQYF.

This clonotype was seen repeatedly, ten times or more. The chain links TRBV7-6 to TRBJ2-2; the match to TRBD1 covers 7 bases. V gave up 2 bases and J gave up 6 bases; unmatched junction bases: 6. There are 15 residues in the CDR3. Looked up from germline, CDR1 is SGHVS and CDR2 is FNYEAQ. CDR3 sequence: CASSLRTGAAGELFF. The CDR3, as DNA: TGTGCCAGCAGCTTAAGGACAGGTGCCGCCGGGGAGCTGTTTTTT.

There are many counts of this clonotype. V gene TRBV19 combines with J gene TRBJ1-5; 7 nucleotides agree with TRBD1. CDR1 and CDR2 from the germline V gene are LNHDA and SQIVND (reference sequence). The CDR3 spans 16 residues. V was clipped by 2 bases and J by 0 bases; unmatched bases: 4. CDR3 in DNA: TGTGCCAGTAGTATAACAGGGGAATATAGCAATCAGCCCCAGCATTTT. Its translation is CASSITGEYSNQPQHF.

This clonotype was counted at least ten times. The chain has TRBV29-1 and TRBJ1-2, with D perhaps matching TRBD1 (6 bases). This CDR3 has 12 amino acids. V was shortened by 1 base and J by 7 bases, with 10 bases between the two germline ends. Germline loops: CDR1 SQVTM, CDR2 ANQGSEA. Here the CDR3 reads CSVEGTVVGYTF. CDR3 in DNA: TGCAGCGTTGAAGGGACAGTGGTTGGCTACACCTTC.

The J gene is TRBJ2-3, the V gene TRBV25-1; the D is unclear. In germline, CDR1 is MGHDK, CDR2 SYGVNS. The CDR3 consists of 14 residues. The V end was cut by 3 bases, the J end by 4 bases, with 11 bases between. CDR3 loop: CASSDSTGPDTQYF. The DNA for the CDR3 is TGTGCCAGCAGTGATTCGACGGGCCCAGATACGCAGTATTTT.

There are many counts of this clonotype. This chain links TRBV5-1 with TRBJ2-3, with 9 bases aligning to TRBD2. Germline V gives CDR1 SGHRS, CDR2 YFSETQ. The V segment lost 3 bases and the J segment 4 bases; nucleotides outside the gene matches: 3. This CDR3 region has 14 residues. The CDR3 DNA is TGCGCCAGCAGCTCCGGGACTAGCCCAGATACGCAGTATTTT. Translation gives CASSSGTSPDTQYF.

This clonotype was observed a few times. This sequence joins TRBV11-2 and TRBJ1-2; D is unresolved. Germline V CDR1 and CDR2: SGHAT, FQNNGV. This CDR3 has 13 residues. Trimming left V 2 bases short and J 3 bases short, with 7 bases between. The CDR3 is CASSLWGDYGYTF. CDR3 bases: TGTGCCAGCAGCTTATGGGGTGACTATGGCTACACCTTC.

This clonotype was recorded a few times. The chain has TRBV7-9 and TRBJ2-7; 10 bases agree with TRBD1. Trimming at V came to 1 base and at J to 5 bases, leaving 8 bases not matched to a gene. Per germline, CDR1 SEHNR and CDR2 FQNEAQ (reference sequence). The CDR3 runs 16 residues. CDR3 sequence: CASSLGAGQGVHEQYF. CDR3 nucleotides: TGTGCCAGCAGCTTAGGGGCCGGACAGGGGGTCCACGAGCAGTACTTC.

This clonotype occurred a few times. The chain links TRBV29-1 to TRBJ1-1, with TRBD1 matching over 9 bases. V shed 4 bases and J 1 base; nucleotides not matched to a gene: 1. CDR3 length: 13 amino acids. Germline V lookup: CDR1 SQVTM, CDR2 ANQGSEA. CDR3 DNA: TGCAGCGTTGGGGACAGGGAGAACACTGAAGCTTTCTTT. As protein: CSVGDRENTEAFF.

The table lists this clonotype with many counts. This chain uses TRBV7-8 with TRBJ2-3; possible D gene TRBD2, 6 bases. This CDR3 has 15 amino acids. Trimming cost V 4 bases and J 0 bases, with 11 bases left between them. Germline lookup yields CDR1 SGHVS and CDR2 FQNEAQ. CDR3 sequence (DNA): TGTGCCAGCAGCTCTATAGCGGTTAGCACAGATACGCAGTATTTT. Translated: CASSSIAVSTDTQYF.

The table lists this clonotype with many counts. The rearrangement joins TRBV20-1 to TRBJ2-3; TRBD2 agrees at 7 bases. Germline CDR1 is DFQATT and CDR2 is SNEGSKA (reference sequence). The CDR3 contains 14 residues. V dropped 1 base and J dropped 0; count of bases not matched to a gene: 1. The CDR3 nucleotides read TGCAGTGCTAGAGGGACTAGAAGCACAGATACGCAGTATTTT. It specifies CSARGTRSTDTQYF.

This chain uses TRBV7-6 with TRBJ2-4, with D perhaps TRBD1 (6 bases). The germline V gene has CDR1 SGHVS and CDR2 FNYEAQ. V lost 3 bases to trimming and J lost 8 bases, with 11 bases between them. The CDR3 extends over 13 amino acids. CDR3 nucleotide sequence: TGTGCCAGCAGCTTCACAGGGTCTGACATTCAGTACTTC. This codes for CASSFTGSDIQYF.

This clonotype was seen only a few times. The CDR3 sequence is CASSFGRQGPTEAFF. Here the CDR3 DNA reads TGTGCCAGCAGCTTTGGCCGCCAGGGACCCACTGAAGCTTTCTTT. V and J are TRBV5-6 and TRBJ1-1; weak D call: TRBD1 (5 bases). The V end was cut by 2 bases, the J end by 4 bases, with 15 bases between. This CDR3 comprises 15 residues. Germline V gives CDR1 SGHDT, CDR2 YYEEEE.